Sequencing of this T cell receptor (beta chain) was carried out in a study of T cell repertoires in cytomegalovirus infection. For the study at large: In public TCR beta signatures, there were indications of both CMV infection and matching HLA type.

This clonotype was seen once. Its antigen is currently unknown. The V gene's germline CDR1 is LNHDA and CDR2 SQIVND (reference sequence). This CDR3 has 14 residues. Trimming removed 6 bases from V and 2 bases from J, with 10 bases in between. Findings of the study overall: In two of eight donors, the top clonotype was HLA-C-restricted CMV-specific.

TCRdb called the reads again in MiXCR, with one record for every CDR3 protein. The sample consists of about 570,000 distinct CDR3 sequences, around two fifths of them appearing once. This TCR derives from a human donor in good health (CMV status not recorded). Some clones in this sample may be carry-over from other donors' samples. This specimen consisted of cultured PBMCs, obtained from culture after CMV antigen stimulation. The chain recombines TRBV19 with TRBJ2-2; D is perhaps TRBD1 (6 bases). CDR3 DNA sequence: TGTGCCAGTAGACCGGACAGCAACACCGGGGAGCTGTTTTTT. It yields the protein CASRPDSNTGELFF.